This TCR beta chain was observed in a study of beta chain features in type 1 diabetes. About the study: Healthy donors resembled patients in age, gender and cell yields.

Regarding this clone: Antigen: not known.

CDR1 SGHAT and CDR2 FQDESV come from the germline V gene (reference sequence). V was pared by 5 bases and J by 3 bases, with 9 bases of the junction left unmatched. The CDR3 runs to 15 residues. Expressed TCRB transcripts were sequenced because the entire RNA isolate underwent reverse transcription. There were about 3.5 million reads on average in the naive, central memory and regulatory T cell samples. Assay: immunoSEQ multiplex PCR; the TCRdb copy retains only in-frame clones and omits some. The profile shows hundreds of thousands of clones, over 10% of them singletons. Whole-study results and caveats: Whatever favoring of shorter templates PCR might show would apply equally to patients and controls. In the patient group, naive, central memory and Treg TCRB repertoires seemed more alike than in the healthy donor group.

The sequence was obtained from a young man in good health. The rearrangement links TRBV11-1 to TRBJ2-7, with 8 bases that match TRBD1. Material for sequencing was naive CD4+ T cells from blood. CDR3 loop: CASSLPPDRDYEQYF. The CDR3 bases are TGTGCCAGCAGCCTCCCGCCGGACAGGGACTACGAGCAGTACTTC. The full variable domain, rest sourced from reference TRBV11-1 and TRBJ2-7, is EAEVAQSPRYKITEKSQAVAFWCDPISGHATLYWYRQILGQGPELLVQFQDESVVDDSQLPKDRFSAERLKGVDSTLKIQPAELGDSAMYLCASSLPPDRDYEQYFGPGTRLTVT.